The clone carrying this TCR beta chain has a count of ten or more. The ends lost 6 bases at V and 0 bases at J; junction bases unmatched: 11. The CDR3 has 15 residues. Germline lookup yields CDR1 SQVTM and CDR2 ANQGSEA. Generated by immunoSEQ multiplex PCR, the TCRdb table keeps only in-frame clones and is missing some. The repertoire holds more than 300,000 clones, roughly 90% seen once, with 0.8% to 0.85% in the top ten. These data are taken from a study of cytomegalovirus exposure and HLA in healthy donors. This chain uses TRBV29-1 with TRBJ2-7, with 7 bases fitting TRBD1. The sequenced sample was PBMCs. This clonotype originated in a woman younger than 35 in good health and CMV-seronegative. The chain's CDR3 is CSVGCTGASSYEQYF. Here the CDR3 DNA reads TGCAGCGTGGGGTGTACAGGGGCCTCCTCCTACGAGCAGTACTTC.